What follows are 29 T cell receptor beta chains derived from one specimen sequenced in a study of cytomegalovirus exposure and HLA in healthy donors. 13 Jbeta primers and 60 Vbeta primers were used for the PCR. TCRdb keeps only in-frame clones here, not all; method: immunoSEQ multiplex PCR. The sample lists 140,000 to 150,000 clones; about 80% were seen once. The sample was PBMCs. All receptors come from a young woman in good health and CMV-seropositive.

CDR3 protein: CASSAPGLAQETQYF. The CDR3 DNA reads TGTGCCAGCAGCGCACCGGGACTAGCCCAAGAGACCCAGTACTTC. V and J are TRBV9 and TRBJ2-5; TRBD2 matches at 9 bases. The CDR3 loop spans 15 amino acids. Per germline, CDR1 SGDLS and CDR2 YYNGEE. Trimming cost V 3 bases and J 1 base; bases outside gene matches: 4. Combining the CDR3 with reference TRBV9 and TRBJ2-5 gives the whole variable domain DSGVTQTPKHLITATGQRVTLRCSPRSGDLSVYWYQQSLDQGLQFLIQYYNGEERAKGNILERFSAQQFPDLHSELNLSSLELGDSALYFCASSAPGLAQETQYFGPGTRLLVL.

This clone showed up just a few times. The chain joins TRBV4-3 to TRBJ1-4; 10 bases line up with TRBD1. V shed 2 bases and J 6 bases; nucleotides not matched to a gene: 15. CDR1 and CDR2 (germline): LGHNA, YSLEER. The CDR3 has 19 residues. For the CDR3, the DNA is TGCGCCAGCAGCCAACGTCCGGTGACAGGGGGCGCAAGGCATGAAAAACTGTTTTTT. This translates into CASSQRPVTGGARHEKLFF.

The table lists this clone with a few counts. This chain joins TRBV27 and TRBJ1-1; D possibly corresponds to TRBD1 (5 bases). CDR3 length: 14 residues. Deletions cut 3 bases from V and 3 bases from J, with 11 bases between. Germline CDR1 is MNHEY and CDR2 is SMNVEV (reference sequence). The CDR3 is CASSFSRADTEAFF. CDR3 nucleotide sequence: TGTGCCAGCAGTTTTTCCAGGGCAGACACTGAAGCTTTCTTT.

This chain uses TRBV6-1 with TRBJ2-3; 10 bases map to TRBD1. Trimming removed 8 bases from V and 1 base from J; junction bases left unmatched: 0. Germline V gene lookup returns CDR1 MNHNS and CDR2 SASEGT. There are 13 residues in the CDR3. CDR3 region: CASGTGGTDTQYF. The CDR3 coding sequence is TGTGCCAGCGGGACAGGGGGCACAGATACGCAGTATTTT.

The V call is TRBV7-2, the J call TRBJ1-1; tentative D call: TRBD1 (6 bases). V lost 5 bases, J lost 0 bases, and 10 bases lay in between. The CDR3 has 14 amino acids. CDR1 is SGHTA and CDR2 is FQGNSA in the germline V gene. CDR3 protein: CASSLWTVNTEAFF. CDR3 coding DNA: TGTGCCAGCAGCCTCTGGACAGTGAACACTGAAGCTTTCTTT.

V usage is TRBV7-9 and J usage is TRBJ1-1; the match to TRBD1 covers 7 bases. Germline CDR1 and CDR2: SEHNR and FQNEAQ (reference sequence). This CDR3 comprises 16 residues. The trim removed 3 bases at V and 1 base at J, leaving 8 bases unmatched. DNA of the CDR3: TGTGCCAGCAGCTTTGGAGGGGGCAGGTCGAACACTGAAGCTTTCTTT. Amino acid sequence: CASSFGGGRSNTEAFF. Filled out from reference TRBV7-9 and TRBJ1-1, the complete variable domain reads DTGVSQNPRHKITKRGQNVTFRCDPISEHNRLYWYRQTLGQGPEFLTYFQNEAQLEKSRLLSDRFSAERPKGSFSTLEIQRTEQGDSAMYLCASSFGGGRSNTEAFFGQGTRLTVV.

The count of this clone is one. The chain employs TRBV30 and TRBJ2-7; 7 nucleotides agree with TRBD2. The J segment lost 6 bases and the V segment lost 5 bases, leaving 7 bases of the junction unmatched. Germline V CDR1 and CDR2: GTSNPN, SVGIG (reference sequence). The CDR3 totals 12 residues. DNA of the CDR3: TGTGCCTGGGAACCGACGGGGGGCGAGCAGTACTTC. This codes for CAWEPTGGEQYF.

This chain joins TRBV7-2 and TRBJ2-7; 8 bases align to TRBD2. V lost 11 bases, J lost 3 bases, and 9 bases stayed unmatched. Germline V gene data show CDR1 as SGHTA and CDR2 as FQGNSA. CDR3 length: 13 amino acids. CDR3 loop: CAGGAGGHYEQYF. The CDR3 DNA reads as TGTGCCGGTGGGGCGGGGGGCCACTACGAGCAGTACTTC.

This sequence joins TRBV19 and TRBJ1-5, with 7 bases that match TRBD1. The V and J ends lost 3 bases and 2 bases, in that order; junction bases with no gene match: 4. CDR3 length equals 15 residues. CDR1 LNHDA and CDR2 SQIVND come from the germline V gene (reference sequence). The DNA of the CDR3 is TGTGCCAGTAGTATTGGAGGGACAGGCAATCAGCCCCAGCATTTT. As protein: CASSIGGTGNQPQHF.

Here the CDR3 reads CSVEGPDRGLREQYF. The CDR3 DNA reads TGCAGCGTTGAGGGTCCGGACAGGGGGCTGAGGGAGCAGTACTTC. The chain has TRBV29-1 and TRBJ2-7, with TRBD1 identical over 11 bases. Trimming cost V 3 bases and J 7 bases; bases outside gene matches: 11. The CDR3 spans 15 residues. In germline, CDR1 is SQVTM, CDR2 ANQGSEA.

The chain employs TRBV6-5 and TRBJ2-3, with TRBD2 identical over 9 bases. The CDR3 runs to 16 residues. Germline values: CDR1 MNHEY, CDR2 SVGAGI. V lost 2 bases and J lost 1; bases outside the gene matches: 4. CDR3 amino acids: CASSYGRLAGTDTQYF. DNA of the CDR3: TGTGCCAGCAGTTACGGGAGACTAGCGGGCACAGATACGCAGTATTTT.

The V gene is TRBV2, the J gene TRBJ2-5; 15 bases match TRBD2. This CDR3 has 16 amino acids. Germline CDR1 reads SNHLY; CDR2 reads FYNNEI. V lost 5 bases, J lost 7 bases, and 8 bases stayed unmatched. CDR3 sequence (DNA): TGTGCCAGCAGTCTGGGACTAGCGGGGGGTGAGGGGACCCAGTACTTC. Residues: CASSLGLAGGEGTQYF.

This clone turned up a few times. The V and J genes are TRBV5-6 and TRBJ2-1; D perhaps matches TRBD2 (7 bases). The CDR3 is 18 residues long. V was trimmed by 0 bases and J by 7 bases, leaving 23 bases between them. CDR1 is SGHDT and CDR2 is YYEEEE in the germline V gene. The CDR3 DNA follows: TGTGCCAGCAGCTTGGCGGGCCGGGGGGCGGGACGGGGGAATGAGCAGTTCTTC. Residues: CASSLAGRGAGRGNEQFF.

The chain couples TRBV15 to TRBJ1-5; TRBD1 is a possible D gene (5 bases). V shed 1 base and J shed 1 base, with 14 bases lying between them. The V gene's germline CDR1 is LNHNV and CDR2 YYDKDF (reference sequence). This CDR3 has 17 amino acids. Written as DNA, the CDR3 is TGTGCCACCAGCAGAGTAGGGAGGGGTCGGAGCAATCAGCCCCAGCATTTT. Its translation: CATSRVGRGRSNQPQHF.

The rearrangement uses TRBV6-5 and TRBJ2-5, with TRBD2 as a possible D gene (5 bases). This CDR3 region has 16 residues. CDR1 and CDR2 from the germline V gene are MNHEY and SVGAGI. V was clipped by 3 bases and J by 5 bases, with 19 bases between them. This chain's CDR3 is CASSYIKAAPGETQYF. CDR3 coding DNA: TGTGCCAGCAGTTATATTAAAGCGGCACCGGGGGAGACCCAGTACTTC.

The rearrangement uses TRBV2 and TRBJ2-2; D is unclear. Between the trimmed V and J ends, which lost 6 bases and 5 bases, there was a span of 7 bases. CDR3 length: 12 amino acids. Germline V gene lookup returns CDR1 SNHLY and CDR2 FYNNEI. This CDR3 is CASRQATGELFF. The CDR3 DNA is TGTGCCAGCAGGCAGGCGACCGGGGAGCTGTTTTTT.

The chain links TRBV9 to TRBJ2-3, with D perhaps TRBD2 (6 bases). CDR1 and CDR2 from the germline V gene are SGDLS and YYNGEE. The CDR3 extends over 17 amino acids. The germline V and J ends were trimmed by 0 bases and 5 bases, with 19 bases remaining between them. The CDR3: CASSVGLWQGGKDTQYF. The CDR3 DNA reads TGTGCCAGCAGCGTAGGGTTGTGGCAGGGAGGAAAAGATACGCAGTATTTT.

V usage is TRBV2 and J usage is TRBJ1-5; the match to TRBD1 covers 11 bases. Germline values: CDR1 SNHLY, CDR2 FYNNEI. Trimming at V came to 4 bases and at J to 0 bases, leaving 8 bases not matched to a gene. The CDR3 contains 18 residues. CDR3 protein: CASSGRRGQGASNQPQHF. CDR3 DNA sequence: TGTGCCAGCAGTGGTAGGCGTGGACAGGGGGCTAGCAATCAGCCCCAGCATTTT.

The V call is TRBV5-4, the J call TRBJ1-2, with D tentatively TRBD1 (5 bases). The germline V gene encodes CDR1 SGHNT and CDR2 YYREEE (reference sequence). The CDR3 runs to 17 residues. V was clipped by 4 bases and J by 0 bases, with 19 bases between them. The CDR3 loop reads CASSLLYQGRTNYGYTF. The CDR3 region has the DNA TGTGCCAGCAGCCTATTGTATCAGGGCCGAACTAACTATGGCTACACCTTC. The complete variable domain, with remaining parts taken from reference TRBV5-4 and TRBJ1-2, reads ETGVTQSPTHLIKTRGQQVTLRCSSQSGHNTVSWYQQALGQGPQFIFQYYREEENGRGNFPPRFSGLQFPNYSSELNVNALELDDSALYLCASSLLYQGRTNYGYTFGSGTRLTVV.

The chain joins TRBV11-2 to TRBJ1-5; a possible D gene is TRBD1 (6 bases). Germline CDR1 SGHAT, CDR2 FQNNGV. This CDR3 is 15 amino acids long. Trimming took 5 bases from V and 3 from J, leaving 14 bases between them. DNA for the CDR3: TGTGCCAGCAGCAGAGGACAGCCTAACAATCAGCCCCAGCATTTT. Amino acids: CASSRGQPNNQPQHF.

The gene calls are TRBV11-2 and TRBJ2-3; 12 bases agree with TRBD2. Trimming cost V 5 bases and J 0 bases; bases outside gene matches: 12. The CDR3 runs to 19 residues. The V gene's germline CDR1 is SGHAT and CDR2 FQNNGV. The CDR3: CASSPTSGGPFSSTDTQYF. The CDR3 coding sequence is TGTGCCAGCAGCCCGACTAGCGGGGGCCCTTTTTCTAGCACAGATACGCAGTATTTT.

The rearrangement uses TRBV11-2 and TRBJ2-7; 10 bases agree with TRBD1. V shed 3 bases and J 3 bases; nucleotides not matched to a gene: 5. CDR1 is SGHAT, CDR2 FQNNGV, per germline. The CDR3 totals 15 residues. This CDR3 reads CASSFPGQGFYEQYF. The DNA of the CDR3 is TGTGCCAGCAGCTTTCCGGGACAGGGGTTCTACGAGCAGTACTTC.

The chain couples TRBV5-4 to TRBJ2-1; 9 bases are a match to TRBD2. Germline CDR1 is SGHNT and CDR2 is YYREEE (reference sequence). The CDR3 runs to 20 residues. The V segment lost 0 bases and the J segment 3 bases; nucleotides outside the gene matches: 16. For the CDR3, the DNA is TGTGCCAGCAGCTTGGAAGGTGTTCTGGGGCTAGCGGGGATCTACAATGAGCAGTTCTTC. As protein: CASSLEGVLGLAGIYNEQFF.

The chain recombines TRBV19 with TRBJ1-2; 7 positions agree with TRBD1. Germline CDR1 and CDR2: LNHDA and SQIVND (reference sequence). The CDR3 totals 14 residues. Germline trimming cut 4 bases from V and 4 bases from J; bases unmatched to any gene: 6. This chain's CDR3 is CASSTLQGTYGYTF. The CDR3 DNA follows: TGTGCCAGTAGTACCTTACAGGGGACCTATGGCTACACCTTC.

Only a few counts were recorded for this clone. The genes are TRBV6-1 and TRBJ1-3; D not resolved. From germline, CDR1 is MNHNS and CDR2 SASEGT. The CDR3 totals 12 residues. CDR3 bases: TGTGCAATCCCGAGCTCTGGAAACACCATATATTTT. Amino acids: CAIPSSGNTIYF.

The rearrangement joins TRBV5-8 to TRBJ2-3; tentative D call: TRBD2 (5 bases). The CDR3 extends over 17 amino acids. Germline CDR1 SGHTS, CDR2 YDEGEE. Trimming cost V 0 bases and J 1 base, with 15 bases left between them. As DNA, the CDR3 is TGTGCCAGCAGCTTGGGGATGGCTAGCTCTCGCACAGATACGCAGTATTTT. Its translation: CASSLGMASSRTDTQYF. Variable domain in full (rest from reference TRBV5-8 and TRBJ2-3): EAGVTQSPTHLIKTRGQQATLRCSPISGHTSVYWYQQALGLGLQFLLWYDEGEERNRGNFPPRFSGRQFPNYSSELNVNALELEDSALYLCASSLGMASSRTDTQYFGPGTRLTVL.

This sequence joins TRBV30 and TRBJ1-5; no clear D. Between the trimmed V and J ends, which lost 0 bases and 9 bases, there was a span of 15 bases. This CDR3 is 14 amino acids long. Germline CDR1 and CDR2: GTSNPN and SVGIG (reference sequence). Here the CDR3 reads CAWSVLGGIGPQHF. Here the CDR3 DNA reads TGTGCCTGGAGTGTATTGGGCGGGATAGGGCCCCAGCATTTT.

J is TRBJ1-6 and V is TRBV28, with 7 bases that match TRBD1. The germline CDR1 and CDR2 sequences are MDHEN and SYDVKM. J lost 6 bases, V lost 6 bases, and 11 bases had no gene match. The CDR3 has 16 residues. CDR3 region: CASRRPTGDLNSPLHF. The DNA for the CDR3 is TGTGCCAGCAGACGCCCTACAGGGGACCTTAATTCACCCCTCCACTTT.

This clone was detected a few times. V and J are TRBV7-9 and TRBJ2-3; the D gene is possibly TRBD2 (5 bases). Trimming stripped 10 bases from V and 3 bases from J, with 17 bases between. CDR1 and CDR2 (germline): SEHNR, FQNEAQ (reference sequence). This CDR3 is built from 14 residues. DNA of the CDR3: TGTGCCACTCAGGACTTCTCAATGACAGATACGCAGTATTTT. This encodes CATQDFSMTDTQYF.